The 12 T cell receptor beta chains presented below share a single source sample, sequenced in a study of cytomegalovirus exposure and HLA in healthy donors. The PCR employed 60 Vbeta primers together with 13 Jbeta primers. Generated by immunoSEQ multiplex PCR, the TCRdb table keeps only in-frame clones and is missing some. The table records about 130,000 clones, more than 70% of them present only once. Sequenced input: PBMCs. The receptors derive from a woman in her sixties in good health and CMV-seronegative.

V gene TRBV6-4 combines with J gene TRBJ1-1, with TRBD1 as a possible D gene (6 bases). The CDR3 is 14 amino acids. CDR1 MRHNA and CDR2 SNTAGT come from the germline V gene. V was cut by 6 bases and J by 4 bases, with 15 bases left in between. The CDR3 is CASSATGIGTEAFF. CDR3 in DNA: TGTGCCAGCAGCGCAACAGGGATCGGCACTGAAGCTTTCTTT.

V gene TRBV7-2 combines with J gene TRBJ1-5, with D hard to call. CDR1 SGHTA and CDR2 FQGNSA come from the germline V gene. The ends were cut back, 3 bases at V and 0 bases at J, with 9 bases in the middle. This CDR3 has 15 residues. In nucleotides, the CDR3 is TGTGCCAGCAGCTTGCAGGCCACTAGCAATCAGCCCCAGCATTTT. It yields the protein CASSLQATSNQPQHF. Full variable domain (outside the CDR3, taken from reference TRBV7-2 and TRBJ1-5): GAGVSQSPSNKVTEKGKDVELRCDPISGHTALYWYRQSLGQGLEFLIYFQGNSAPDKSGLPSDRFSAERTGGSVSTLTIQRTQQEDSAVYLCASSLQATSNQPQHFGDGTRLSIL.

The V call is TRBV4-1, the J call TRBJ1-2; D is undetermined. Germline lookup yields CDR1 MGHRA and CDR2 YSYEKL. Deletions cut 0 bases from V and 6 bases from J, with 14 bases between. This CDR3 comprises 15 residues. The CDR3 coding sequence is TGCGCCAGCAGCCAAGAGAAGGAGATTAGAGATGGCTACACCTTC. Translating gives CASSQEKEIRDGYTF.

This clone has a handful of counts. The chain is built from TRBV7-3 and TRBJ1-1; D gene unclear. Germline-derived CDR1 and CDR2 are SGHTA and FQGTGA. The CDR3 spans 15 residues. The V end lost 1 base, the J end lost 3 bases, and 12 bases lay between the germline ends. CDR3 region: CASSLNGVGYTEAFF. The CDR3 coding sequence is TGTGCCAGCAGCTTAAACGGGGTTGGGTACACTGAAGCTTTCTTT.

As regards this clone: The sample holds other DNA sequences that translate to the same CDR3. The rearrangement joins TRBV30 to TRBJ1-3; no clear D gene. Per germline, CDR1 GTSNPN and CDR2 SVGIG (reference sequence). This CDR3 region has 13 residues. The V end was cut by 2 bases, the J end by 4 bases, with 9 bases between. The CDR3 DNA is TGTGCCTGGAGTCCGGGGTCAGGAAACACCATATATTTT. Amino acid sequence: CAWSPGSGNTIYF. Together with reference TRBV30 and TRBJ1-3, the CDR3 gives the full variable domain: SQTIHQWPATLVQPVGSPLSLECTVEGTSNPNLYWYRQAAGRGLQLLFYSVGIGQISSEVPQNLSASRPQDRQFILSSKKLLLSDSGFYLCAWSPGSGNTIYFGEGSWLTVV.

This clone was observed a single time. The J gene is TRBJ2-7, the V gene TRBV30, with 8 bases identical to TRBD1. Germline CDR1 and CDR2: GTSNPN and SVGIG (reference sequence). J lost 3 bases, V lost 3 bases, and 7 bases had no gene match. CDR3 length: 14 amino acids. This CDR3 reads CAWSDGTGGYEQYF. In DNA form, the CDR3 reads TGTGCCTGGAGCGACGGGACAGGAGGCTACGAGCAGTACTTC.

V and J are TRBV19 and TRBJ2-5; 7 bases map to TRBD2. The CDR3 consists of 15 residues. With V trimmed by 4 bases and J by 9 bases, 14 bases remained unmatched. Per the germline V gene, CDR1 is LNHDA and CDR2 is SQIVND (reference sequence). CDR3 DNA: TGTGCCAGTAGTAACCCAGGACTAGATGGGTGGGCCCAGTACTTC. Encoded protein: CASSNPGLDGWAQYF.

The V call is TRBV20-1, the J call TRBJ1-1, with D unresolved. This CDR3 has 11 amino acids. CDR1 and CDR2 from the germline V gene are DFQATT and SNEGSKA (reference sequence). The V end was cut by 5 bases, the J end by 4 bases, with 8 bases between. The DNA for the CDR3 is TGCAGTGCTCCACACACCACTGAAGCTTTCTTT. As protein: CSAPHTTEAFF.

This clone was observed a few times. The CDR3 reads CASSQGARSETQYF. In nucleotides, the CDR3 is TGTGCCAGCAGCCAGGGGGCCAGGTCGGAGACCCAGTACTTC. This chain joins TRBV14 and TRBJ2-5; a possible D gene is TRBD1 (6 bases). The CDR3 has 14 residues. Deletions cut 3 bases from V and 5 bases from J, with 13 bases between. Germline values: CDR1 SGHDN, CDR2 FVKESK.

The V and J genes are TRBV11-3 and TRBJ2-1; 8 positions agree with TRBD2. The J segment lost 7 bases and the V segment lost 0 bases, leaving 2 bases of the junction unmatched. The CDR3 loop spans 14 amino acids. Germline loops: CDR1 SGHNT, CDR2 YENEEA. CDR3 coding DNA: TGTGCCAGCAGCTTAGAGGCTAGCGGGAATGAGCAGTTCTTC. Translating gives CASSLEASGNEQFF.

The chain carries TRBV13 and TRBJ2-1; possibly TRBD2 for D (7 bases). Trimming removed 5 bases at V and 7 bases at J, with 18 bases between. The CDR3 has 15 amino acids. Per germline, CDR1 PRHDT and CDR2 FYEKMQ (reference sequence). CDR3 nucleotides: TGTGCCAGCAGCACTTTCGTCGGGGGGCTGAATGAGCAGTTCTTC. This sequence encodes CASSTFVGGLNEQFF.

The V gene is TRBV18, the J gene TRBJ2-1, with unresolved D. The CDR3 has 15 residues. CDR1 and CDR2 from the germline V gene are KGHSH and LQKENI. V lost 2 bases and J lost 0, with 8 bases in between. CDR3 nucleotides: TGTGCCAGCTCACCATTAAGGAGCTCCTACAATGAGCAGTTCTTC. Its protein product is CASSPLRSSYNEQFF.